This passage covers 23 T cell receptor beta chains from one sample sequenced in a study of blood T cell repertoires in COVID-19. Sequenced by immunoSEQ multiplex PCR; TCRdb stores in-frame clones only, minus some. The table records more than 350,000 clones, 85% to 90% of them present only once. Sample: PBMCs or T cells enriched from blood (not recorded which). The receptor source for this set is a woman aged 50 to 60 who had recovered from COVID-19.

V usage is TRBV12-3 or TRBV12-4 and J usage is TRBJ1-1; D is unresolved. The CDR3 spans 13 residues. Trimming removed 2 bases from V and 0 bases from J, with 4 bases in between. CDR3 sequence: CASSLTLNTEAFF. In DNA form, the CDR3 reads TGTGCCAGCAGTTTAACACTGAACACTGAAGCTTTCTTT.

This chain uses TRBV7-2 with TRBJ2-1, with TRBD2 as a possible D gene (7 bases). The CDR3 has 15 residues. The V gene lost 1 base and the J gene lost 8 bases, with 15 bases spanning the gap. CDR1 is SGHTA, CDR2 FQGNSA, per germline. CDR3 in DNA: TGTGCCAGCAGCTTAGAGTGGGGGGGCGGAGATGAGCAGTTCTTC. The encoded protein is CASSLEWGGGDEQFF.

This clone came up a few times. V is TRBV30 and J is TRBJ1-2, with D perhaps matching TRBD1 (6 bases). The germline V gene has CDR1 GTSNPN and CDR2 SVGIG (reference sequence). Deletions cut 2 bases from V and 6 bases from J, with 10 bases between. This CDR3 is built from 12 residues. The CDR3 DNA follows: TGTGCCTGGAGTAGACAGGCCCATGGCTACACCTTC. The encoded protein is CAWSRQAHGYTF.

This sequence joins TRBV11-3 and TRBJ2-2, with a tentative D call TRBD2 (5 bases). V lost 5 bases to trimming and J lost 2 bases, with 15 bases between them. This CDR3 comprises 16 residues. CDR1 and CDR2 (germline): SGHNT, YENEEA. For the CDR3, the DNA is TGTGCCAGCAGCGGTAGAAAACCGGGAAACACCGGGGAGCTGTTTTTT. Translated, it gives CASSGRKPGNTGELFF.

This chain connects TRBV27 to TRBJ1-5; D uncertain. The CDR3 totals 14 residues. CDR1 and CDR2 (germline): MNHEY, SMNVEV (reference sequence). V gave up 2 bases and J gave up 4 bases, with 9 bases separating them. In DNA form, the CDR3 reads TGTGCCAGCAGTTTAGGAGACGGAAATCAGCCCCAGCATTTT. It is translated as CASSLGDGNQPQHF.

The V call is TRBV18, the J call TRBJ2-1; D is ambiguous. CDR1 KGHSH and CDR2 LQKENI come from the germline V gene. V was pared by 3 bases and J by 8 bases, with 17 bases between. CDR3 size: 15 residues. CDR3 DNA sequence: TGTGCCAGCTCACCCTCGATCGGGTTTGTTCATGAGCAGTTCTTC. This sequence encodes CASSPSIGFVHEQFF.

This chain joins TRBV4-1 and TRBJ2-5; 7 positions match TRBD1. Germline CDR1 MGHRA, CDR2 YSYEKL. The CDR3 has 13 amino acids. V dropped 6 bases and J dropped 3; count of bases not matched to a gene: 4. The DNA for the CDR3 is TGCGCCAGCAGACCCACAGGGGAAGAGACCCAGTACTTC. This sequence encodes CASRPTGEETQYF.

The chain couples TRBV29-1 to TRBJ1-1; 7 bases fit TRBD1. Losses at the gene ends were 7 bases for V and 10 bases for J; bases not matched to a gene: 9. Germline V gene sequence: CDR1 SQVTM, CDR2 ANQGSEA. This CDR3 is 11 amino acids long. The CDR3 protein is CSAPTGLRAFF. Here the CDR3 DNA reads TGCAGCGCCCCGACAGGGCTGAGAGCTTTCTTT.

This sequence joins TRBV24-1 and TRBJ2-7; D may be TRBD2 (7 bases). CDR3 length equals 13 residues. Germline V gene lookup returns CDR1 KGHDR and CDR2 SFDVKD. Trimming removed 7 bases from V and 2 bases from J, with 11 bases in between. Here the CDR3 DNA reads TGTGCCACCAGCGAGGGGGGGGCCTACGAGCAGTACTTC. It codes for CATSEGGAYEQYF.

The rearrangement joins TRBV10-2 to TRBJ1-3; D gene unclear. The CDR3 is 15 residues long. V shed 0 bases and J shed 0 bases, with 6 bases lying between them. In germline, CDR1 is WSHSY, CDR2 SAAADI. CDR3 nucleotides: TGCGCCAGCAGTGAGTCGTGGAGCTCTGGAAACACCATATATTTT. Protein sequence: CASSESWSSGNTIYF.

This chain joins TRBV19 and TRBJ2-3; 7 bases fit TRBD1. CDR1 is LNHDA, CDR2 SQIVND, per germline (reference sequence). The CDR3 is made up of 16 amino acids. V was pared by 2 bases and J by 0 bases, with 5 bases of the junction left unmatched. DNA of the CDR3: TGTGCCAGTAGTATAAGAGGGGGCGTAAGCACAGATACGCAGTATTTT. Its protein product is CASSIRGGVSTDTQYF.

V is TRBV4-3 and J is TRBJ2-1, with TRBD1 identical over 9 bases. The ends lost 0 bases at V and 4 bases at J; junction bases unmatched: 7. This CDR3 has 17 amino acids. Looked up from germline, CDR1 is LGHNA and CDR2 is YSLEER. CDR3 loop: CASSQDVVQGAYNEQFF. The CDR3 coding sequence is TGCGCCAGCAGCCAAGATGTAGTACAGGGGGCTTACAATGAGCAGTTCTTC.

The chain is built from TRBV4-3 and TRBJ1-2, with TRBD1 as a possible D gene (5 bases). CDR1 and CDR2 from the germline V gene are LGHNA and YSLEER. V gave up 0 bases and J gave up 7 bases, with 15 bases separating them. The CDR3 spans 15 residues. In nucleotides, the CDR3 is TGCGCCAGCAGCCAAGATCGGGGGGGGTCCTCTGGCTACACCTTC. It is translated as CASSQDRGGSSGYTF.

V is TRBV2 and J is TRBJ2-1, with 14 bases lining up with TRBD2. The J segment lost 5 bases and the V segment lost 4 bases, leaving 7 bases of the junction unmatched. Germline V gene lookup returns CDR1 SNHLY and CDR2 FYNNEI. This CDR3 has 17 residues. The CDR3 region has the DNA TGTGCCAGCAGTGGCGTACAGACTAGCGGGGGGGACAATGAGCAGTTCTTC. Its protein is CASSGVQTSGGDNEQFF.

This chain uses TRBV30 with TRBJ1-1; TRBD1 matches at 9 bases. Germline trimming cut 3 bases from V and 8 bases from J; bases unmatched to any gene: 4. This CDR3 contains 12 residues. CDR1 and CDR2 from the germline V gene are GTSNPN and SVGIG (reference sequence). Written as DNA, the CDR3 is TGTGCCTGGAGAGGACAGGGGATGGAAGCTTTCTTT. Its protein product is CAWRGQGMEAFF.

CDR3 protein: CASYRDRANTGELFF. DNA of the CDR3: TGTGCCAGCTATCGGGACAGGGCGAACACCGGGGAGCTGTTTTTT. This chain joins TRBV2 and TRBJ2-2, with 9 positions matching TRBD1. This CDR3 has 15 residues. CDR1 is SNHLY and CDR2 is FYNNEI in the germline V gene. The V gene end was trimmed by 8 bases and the J gene end by 0 bases; junction bases not matched to a gene: 4.

V and J are TRBV4-1 and TRBJ1-1; D is unclear. The V gene lost 3 bases and the J gene lost 4 bases, with 9 bases spanning the gap. This CDR3 has 13 amino acids. CDR1 is MGHRA, CDR2 YSYEKL, per germline. CDR3 amino acids: CASSQSGSTEAFF. The CDR3 DNA reads TGCGCCAGCAGCCAGTCCGGGAGCACTGAAGCTTTCTTT.

As concerns this clone: This same CDR3 is encoded by further DNA sequences in the sample. The genes are TRBV18 and TRBJ1-2; 7 bases align to TRBD1. Germline assignment: CDR1 KGHSH and CDR2 LQKENI. The trim removed 3 bases at V and 4 bases at J, leaving 5 bases unmatched. The length of the CDR3 is 14 residues. The CDR3 here is CASSPGQGVYGYTF. The CDR3 DNA sequence: TGTGCCAGCTCACCTGGGCAGGGGGTCTATGGCTACACCTTC. The full variable domain, rest sourced from reference TRBV18 and TRBJ1-2, is NAGVMQNPRHLVRRRGQEARLRCSPMKGHSHVYWYRQLPEEGLKFMVYLQKENIIDESGMPKERFSAEFPKEGPSILRIQQVVRGDSAAYFCASSPGQGVYGYTFGSGTRLTVV.

The chain is built from TRBV7-2 and TRBJ2-5, with D hard to call. V shed 2 bases and J shed 4 bases, with 8 bases lying between them. The CDR3 contains 13 residues. The germline V gene encodes CDR1 SGHTA and CDR2 FQGNSA. CDR3 nucleotides: TGTGCCAGCAGCTTACCGGTTGGAGAGACCCAGTACTTC. Translation: CASSLPVGETQYF.

CDR3 DNA: TGCGCCAGCAGCCAAGATCGATGGGGCAGCGTCTATGGCTACACCTTC. Protein product: CASSQDRWGSVYGYTF. The V and J genes are TRBV4-3 and TRBJ1-2, with D possibly being TRBD1 (5 bases). Germline lookup yields CDR1 LGHNA and CDR2 YSLEER. The CDR3 totals 16 residues. Trimming removed 0 bases from V and 4 bases from J, with 15 bases in between.

This chain uses TRBV2 with TRBJ2-1; 9 positions agree with TRBD2. The length of the CDR3 is 15 residues. V shed 2 bases and J 5 bases; nucleotides not matched to a gene: 4. Germline CDR1 reads SNHLY; CDR2 reads FYNNEI. CDR3 protein: CASSELAGINNEQFF. The CDR3 nucleotides read TGTGCCAGCAGTGAACTAGCGGGGATCAACAATGAGCAGTTCTTC. Full variable domain (rest looked up from reference TRBV2 and TRBJ2-1): EPEVTQTPSHQVTQMGQEVILRCVPISNHLYFYWYRQILGQKVEFLVSFYNNEISEKSEIFDDQFSVERPDGSNFTLKIRSTKLEDSAMYFCASSELAGINNEQFFGPGTRLTVL.

The V gene is TRBV4-3, the J gene TRBJ1-5; D not resolved. Germline CDR1 reads LGHNA; CDR2 reads YSLEER. CDR3 length equals 15 residues. V dropped 0 bases and J dropped 4 bases, with 10 bases sitting between them. CDR3 region: CASSQDLSGNQPQHF. The CDR3 DNA is TGCGCCAGCAGCCAAGATCTTAGCGGTAATCAGCCCCAGCATTTT.

V and J are TRBV7-3 and TRBJ2-1, with unresolved D. The CDR3 runs to 12 residues. The V gene lost 0 bases and the J gene lost 9 bases, with 6 bases spanning the gap. Germline CDR1 is SGHTA and CDR2 is FQGTGA. DNA for the CDR3: TGTGCCAGCAGCTTAACCAGGCGTGAGCAGTTCTTC. Translating it yields CASSLTRREQFF.